This T cell receptor beta chain is from a study of blood T cell repertoires in COVID-19. Study-level information: Samples representing acute and convalescent COVID-19 were sourced from the United States, Italy and Spain. T cells, B-cell-depleted T cells, or PBMCs provided the cDNA or gDNA that served as material.

While infection was still active, Seattle patients were enrolled and then followed longitudinally. Authors' processing steps: For nucleated cells, counts were estimated from reference gene primer amplification. Sequencing used immunoSEQ multiplex PCR; TCRdb keeps in-frame clones, though not all of them. V, J and clone size were drawn from that table, and D and trimming were deduced from the DNA. The table includes fewer than 700,000 clones, about 89% detected once. The germline V and J ends were trimmed by 3 bases and 4 bases, with 10 bases remaining between them. The CDR3 runs 14 residues. Germline CDR1 reads ENHRY; CDR2 reads SYGVKD.

The chain employs TRBV10-3 and TRBJ1-3; D gene ambiguous. The specimen sequenced was peripheral blood. The receptor was isolated from a woman in her forties or fifties with COVID-19, enrolled during active disease. Written as DNA, the CDR3 is TGTGCCATCAGTGACCCCAATTCCGGAAACACCATATATTTT. Encoded protein: CAISDPNSGNTIYF.